The next 17 T cell receptor beta chains were all read from a single sample in a study of CD8+ T cells in alopecia areata. The treatment here: oral pan-JAK inhibitor, 5-10 mg twice daily. RNA extraction was followed by reverse transcription into cDNA, which acted as the sequencing template. Clones were read by immunoSEQ multiplex PCR, and TCRdb kept only the in-frame ones, dropping some. The sample lists 110,000 or so clones; about three fifths were seen once. The material sequenced was CD8+ T cells sorted from blood, taken at week 4, from a patient treated with tofacitinib. The receptors here all came from a human donor with alopecia areata.

This CDR3 reads CSVEFQRIRGETQYF. For the CDR3, the DNA is TGCAGCGTTGAATTCCAACGGATCCGGGGAGAGACCCAGTACTTC. The chain employs TRBV29-1 and TRBJ2-5; D may be TRBD2 (5 bases). The CDR3 totals 15 residues. CDR1 SQVTM and CDR2 ANQGSEA come from the germline V gene. V was pared by 2 bases and J by 4 bases, with 17 bases between.

Turning to this clone: At the DNA level, this CDR3 is encoded by other sequences in the same sample as well. This chain uses TRBV7-2 with TRBJ2-3; perhaps TRBD2 as D (6 bases). CDR1 is SGHTA, CDR2 FQGNSA, per germline. CDR3 length: 15 amino acids. V dropped 1 base and J dropped 0 bases, with 8 bases sitting between them. CDR3 protein: CASSLGLVSTDTQYF. Here the CDR3 DNA reads TGTGCCAGCAGCTTAGGACTAGTCAGCACAGATACGCAGTATTTT.

The V and J genes are TRBV27 and TRBJ2-1; 10 bases match TRBD2. V lost 4 bases to trimming and J lost 5 bases; unmatched junction nucleotides: 5. This CDR3 is built from 15 residues. Germline CDR1 and CDR2: MNHEY and SMNVEV (reference sequence). The CDR3 nucleotides read TGTGCCAGCAGTTCCCAGCGGGGGGGGGACAATGAGCAGTTCTTC. Encoded protein: CASSSQRGGDNEQFF.

The chain uses TRBV5-1 and TRBJ2-5; D unclear. This CDR3 is built from 15 residues. Trimming pared 0 bases from V and 5 bases from J, leaving 14 bases between. Germline V gene data show CDR1 as SGHRS and CDR2 as YFSETQ. Written as DNA, the CDR3 is TGCGCCAGCAGCTTGGATGGCAGGCTGCCGGAGACCCAGTACTTC. Amino acid sequence: CASSLDGRLPETQYF.

This clone has only a few counts. The chain combines TRBV7-8 with TRBJ2-1; D is uncertain. The germline V gene has CDR1 SGHVS and CDR2 FQNEAQ. The CDR3 consists of 13 residues. The V end was cut by 3 bases, the J end by 2 bases, with 5 bases between. The CDR3 here is CASSFYTYNEQFF. The CDR3 DNA is TGTGCCAGCAGCTTTTACACCTACAATGAGCAGTTCTTC.

V gene TRBV7-9 combines with J gene TRBJ2-3, with D possibly matching TRBD1 (5 bases). The ends were cut back, 6 bases at V and 2 bases at J, with 9 bases in the middle. Germline V gene lookup returns CDR1 SEHNR and CDR2 FQNEAQ (reference sequence). This CDR3 contains 13 residues. Written as DNA, the CDR3 is TGTGCCAGCAGGGACACCCTCACAGATACGCAGTATTTT. This codes for CASRDTLTDTQYF.

The chain employs TRBV30 and TRBJ1-4; D uncertain. Germline loops: CDR1 GTSNPN, CDR2 SVGIG (reference sequence). CDR3 length: 13 amino acids. The V end was cut by 2 bases, the J end by 7 bases, with 11 bases between. CDR3 DNA: TGTGCCTGGAGTTTGTTCGGAGGTGAAAAACTGTTTTTT. Its translation is CAWSLFGGEKLFF.

The genes are TRBV7-2 and TRBJ2-1; D might be TRBD1 or TRBD2, each matching 5 bases. The CDR3 is made up of 17 amino acids. CDR1 is SGHTA, CDR2 FQGNSA, per germline. The ends were cut back, 3 bases at V and 1 base at J, with 16 bases in the middle. DNA for the CDR3: TGTGCCAGCAGCTTTTTTTACGGGACCGATTCCTACAATGAGCAGTTCTTC. This gives the protein CASSFFYGTDSYNEQFF.

This rearrangement joins TRBV9 to TRBJ1-2; a possible D gene is TRBD1 (5 bases). Germline assignment: CDR1 SGDLS and CDR2 YYNGEE. This CDR3 is 12 amino acids long. V lost 3 bases and J lost 7, with 10 bases in between. The CDR3 region has the DNA TGTGCCAGCAGCGCTACAGGAGCTGGCTACACCTTC. This codes for CASSATGAGYTF.

The table lists this clone with a few counts. V and J are TRBV9 and TRBJ2-7; tentative D call: TRBD2 (6 bases). This CDR3 has 13 amino acids. CDR1 and CDR2 (germline): SGDLS, YYNGEE. V was cut by 6 bases and J by 7 bases, with 17 bases left in between. The CDR3 bases are TGTGCCAGCACCCCTCCTGCGGGATCGGAGCAGTACTTC. It translates to CASTPPAGSEQYF. Together with reference TRBV9 and TRBJ2-7, the CDR3 gives the full variable domain: DSGVTQTPKHLITATGQRVTLRCSPRSGDLSVYWYQQSLDQGLQFLIQYYNGEERAKGNILERFSAQQFPDLHSELNLSSLELGDSALYFCASTPPAGSEQYFGPGTRLTVT.

In this sample, this clone turned up a few times. The J gene is TRBJ1-4, the V gene TRBV5-6; D is possibly TRBD1 (5 bases). The CDR3 sequence is 14 residues long. Per the germline V gene, CDR1 is SGHDT and CDR2 is YYEEEE. V was cut by 1 base and J by 10 bases, with 14 bases left in between. The CDR3, as DNA: TGTGCCAGCAGCTTGATAGGGGCCCCCGGAAAACTGTTTTTT. Translating it yields CASSLIGAPGKLFF.

The chain is built from TRBV30 and TRBJ1-2; 7 bases map to TRBD1. The CDR3 runs to 13 residues. Germline loops: CDR1 GTSNPN, CDR2 SVGIG (reference sequence). V trimming: 2 bases; J trimming: 2 bases; junction bases outside the gene matches: 2. The CDR3 spells CAWSYRGNYGYTF. For the CDR3, the DNA is TGTGCCTGGAGTTACAGGGGCAACTATGGCTACACCTTC.

This clone has only a few counts. The chain's CDR3 is CASSLEGDSPLHF. CDR3 in DNA: TGCGCCAGCAGCCTGGAAGGGGATTCACCCCTCCACTTT. V gene TRBV5-1 combines with J gene TRBJ1-6; D perhaps matches TRBD1 (5 bases). The CDR3 is 13 residues long. The germline gives CDR1 SGHRS, CDR2 YFSETQ. V gave up 4 bases and J gave up 8 bases, with 10 bases separating them. Together with reference TRBV5-1 and TRBJ1-6, the CDR3 gives the full variable domain: KAGVTQTPRYLIKTRGQQVTLSCSPISGHRSVSWYQQTPGQGLQFLFEYFSETQRNKGNFPGRFSGRQFSNSRSEMNVSTLELGDSALYLCASSLEGDSPLHFGNGTRLTVT.

This clone was seen a few times. The chain combines TRBV7-9 with TRBJ2-5; perhaps TRBD1 as D (6 bases). The CDR3 covers 14 residues. V lost 3 bases and J lost 1, with 9 bases in between. CDR1 SEHNR and CDR2 FQNEAQ come from the germline V gene (reference sequence). CDR3 nucleotide sequence: TGTGCCAGCAGCTTTCGGACAGTCCAAGAGACCCAGTACTTC. Amino acids: CASSFRTVQETQYF.

This clone was counted once. The chain links TRBV30 to TRBJ1-1; the match to TRBD1 covers 9 bases. The CDR3 totals 14 residues. The germline V gene encodes CDR1 GTSNPN and CDR2 SVGIG (reference sequence). V shed 3 bases and J 7 bases; nucleotides not matched to a gene: 9. The CDR3 sequence: CAWSQGTGRSEAFF. The CDR3 DNA is TGTGCCTGGAGCCAAGGGACAGGGAGGAGTGAAGCTTTCTTT.

The rearrangement links TRBV29-1 to TRBJ2-7; 9 bases fit TRBD1. The junction had 15 bases not matched to a gene; V was cut back by 0 bases and J by 3 bases. The CDR3 has 18 amino acids. Germline V gives CDR1 SQVTM, CDR2 ANQGSEA. The DNA for the CDR3 is TGCAGCGTTGAAGACGCTGGACAGGGGATCTCGTCGGGCTACGAGCAGTACTTC. It yields the protein CSVEDAGQGISSGYEQYF.

This clone was recorded a few times. V is TRBV29-1 and J is TRBJ2-7, with D possibly being TRBD1 (6 bases). V was pared by 0 bases and J by 3 bases, with 15 bases between. Germline assignment: CDR1 SQVTM and CDR2 ANQGSEA. This CDR3 spans 15 amino acids. CDR3: CSVEDLEGDDYEQYF. In DNA, the CDR3 is TGCAGCGTTGAAGATCTTGAGGGGGACGACTACGAGCAGTACTTC.